The 25 T cell receptor beta chains listed next were all sequenced from one sample in a study of blood T cell repertoires in COVID-19. Libraries were prepared by immunoSEQ multiplex PCR; TCRdb keeps only in-frame clonotypes and omits some of them. Found here are some 210,000 clones, approximately 88% of them singletons; the top ten hold about 6.5%. Sequenced input: peripheral blood. All receptors come from a man aged 55 to 69 who had recovered from COVID-19.

The genes are TRBV30 and TRBJ1-1; 7 bases match TRBD1. The CDR3 is 13 amino acids. The germline V gene encodes CDR1 GTSNPN and CDR2 SVGIG (reference sequence). Germline trimming cut 1 base from V and 1 base from J; bases unmatched to any gene: 0. The CDR3: CAWSGQGNTEAFF. As DNA, the CDR3 is TGTGCCTGGAGTGGACAGGGGAACACTGAAGCTTTCTTT.

V is TRBV25-1 and J is TRBJ2-6; D is possibly TRBD2 (7 bases). Germline CDR1 reads MGHDK; CDR2 reads SYGVNS. V was pared by 7 bases and J by 2 bases, with 15 bases between. The CDR3 runs to 16 residues. CDR3 in amino acids: CASTSGTQPGANVLTF. CDR3 nucleotide sequence: TGTGCCAGCACAAGCGGGACACAACCTGGGGCCAACGTCCTGACTTTC.

In this sample, this clone turned up a few times. This sequence joins TRBV10-3 and TRBJ1-1, with unresolved D. The CDR3 has 13 amino acids. From germline, CDR1 is ENHRY and CDR2 SYGVKD. V was cut by 5 bases and J by 0 bases, with 7 bases left in between. The CDR3 nucleotides are TGTGCCATCAGTTCCACAGTGAACACTGAAGCTTTCTTT. It specifies CAISSTVNTEAFF.

The rearrangement links TRBV7-8 to TRBJ2-7; 7 nucleotides align to TRBD1. Losses at the gene ends were 5 bases for V and 3 bases for J; bases not matched to a gene: 19. Germline V gene data show CDR1 as SGHVS and CDR2 as FQNEAQ. The CDR3 is 18 residues long. The CDR3 protein is CASSHRQGRSVDIYEQYF. CDR3 DNA sequence: TGTGCCAGCAGCCACCGACAGGGTAGAAGCGTCGATATCTACGAGCAGTACTTC.

The rearrangement uses TRBV28 and TRBJ2-1; 9 bases match TRBD2. V lost 4 bases to trimming and J lost 4 bases; unmatched junction nucleotides: 5. The germline gives CDR1 MDHEN, CDR2 SYDVKM. The CDR3 has 15 residues. The CDR3 DNA sequence: TGTGCCAGCAGTTCTCTAGCGGGGCGTTACAATGAGCAGTTCTTC. The encoded protein is CASSSLAGRYNEQFF.

The rearrangement links TRBV18 to TRBJ1-5; TRBD1 matches at 7 bases. There are 13 residues in the CDR3. Trimming removed 2 bases from V and 7 bases from J; junction bases left unmatched: 2. Looked up from germline, CDR1 is KGHSH and CDR2 is LQKENI. In nucleotides, the CDR3 is TGTGCCAGCTCACCAGCAGGGGGACAGCCCCAGCATTTT. Translation: CASSPAGGQPQHF.

The rearrangement links TRBV29-1 to TRBJ1-2; TRBD1 matches at 11 bases. Germline V gene sequence: CDR1 SQVTM, CDR2 ANQGSEA. There are 16 residues in the CDR3. V trimming: 1 base; J trimming: 2 bases; junction bases outside the gene matches: 6. The CDR3 DNA is TGCAGCGTTGAAGCGGACAGGGGGCGCAAAAACTATGGCTACACCTTC. Protein: CSVEADRGRKNYGYTF.

V gene TRBV7-9 combines with J gene TRBJ1-1; TRBD1 matches at 7 bases. The CDR3 is 15 residues long. The germline gives CDR1 SEHNR, CDR2 FQNEAQ (reference sequence). Losses at the gene ends were 0 bases for V and 0 bases for J; bases not matched to a gene: 1. This CDR3 reads CASSLADRMNTEAFF. The CDR3 coding sequence is TGTGCCAGCAGCTTAGCGGACAGGATGAACACTGAAGCTTTCTTT.

The V call is TRBV3-1 (or the pseudogene TRBV3-2), the J call TRBJ1-5, with TRBD1 matching over 9 bases. CDR3 length equals 15 residues. Germline lookup yields CDR1 LGHDT and CDR2 YNNKEL (reference sequence). After removal of 6 bases from V and 4 bases from J, the junction contained 7 bases not matched to a gene. The CDR3 nucleotides are TGTGCCAGCAGTCGGGACAGGGATCGTAATCAGCCCCAGCATTTT. As protein: CASSRDRDRNQPQHF.

This clone was detected only once. This chain uses TRBV4-3 with TRBJ2-7, with D perhaps TRBD2 (6 bases). The CDR3 contains 13 residues. Germline assignment: CDR1 LGHNA and CDR2 YSLEER. V lost 5 bases and J lost 5, with 13 bases in between. The DNA of the CDR3 is TGCGCCAGCAGCACCCGATGGGGGGACGAGCAGTACTTC. This gives the protein CASSTRWGDEQYF.

V is TRBV4-1 and J is TRBJ2-5, with 10 bases aligning to TRBD2. This CDR3 comprises 16 residues. Germline V gene lookup returns CDR1 MGHRA and CDR2 YSYEKL. The V segment lost 4 bases and the J segment 0 bases; nucleotides outside the gene matches: 5. The CDR3 here is CASSLTSGTHQETQYF. Written as DNA, the CDR3 is TGCGCCAGCAGCCTCACTAGCGGGACTCACCAAGAGACCCAGTACTTC.

The chain combines TRBV27 with TRBJ2-7; TRBD1 matches at 7 bases. Germline assignment: CDR1 MNHEY and CDR2 SMNVEV (reference sequence). The junction had 9 bases not matched to a gene; V was cut back by 4 bases and J by 3 bases. The CDR3 is made up of 15 amino acids. CDR3 sequence reads: CASSSSGGPLYEQYF. Here the CDR3 DNA reads TGTGCCAGCAGTTCTTCAGGGGGACCTCTCTACGAGCAGTACTTC.

The chain uses TRBV11-1 and TRBJ2-7; D uncertain. Germline V gene sequence: CDR1 SGHAT, CDR2 FQDESV (reference sequence). CDR3 size: 15 residues. The V gene lost 3 bases and the J gene lost 2 bases, with 14 bases spanning the gap. The CDR3 region has the DNA TGTGCCAGCAGCTTGGATATTCCAGGCACCTACGAGCAGTACTTC. Protein sequence: CASSLDIPGTYEQYF.

As to this clone: Other nucleotide sequences in the sample specify the same CDR3. The rearrangement links TRBV19 to TRBJ2-1, with D uncertain. Germline CDR1 and CDR2: LNHDA and SQIVND (reference sequence). The CDR3 is 12 residues long. V dropped 0 bases and J dropped 8 bases, with 5 bases sitting between them. CDR3 sequence: CASSIDRDEQFF. Here the CDR3 DNA reads TGTGCCAGTAGTATAGATCGGGATGAGCAGTTCTTC.

The chain recombines TRBV15 with TRBJ2-1; the D gene is possibly TRBD2 (6 bases). The V end was cut by 0 bases, the J end by 10 bases, with 19 bases between. Germline CDR1 LNHNV, CDR2 YYDKDF (reference sequence). This CDR3 has 16 amino acids. CDR3 nucleotide sequence: TGTGCCACCAGCAGAGATAGGGGACTCGCCAATGAGGAGCAGTTCTTC. Its translation is CATSRDRGLANEEQFF.

The V call is TRBV19, the J call TRBJ1-5; the D gene is possibly TRBD1 (6 bases). The CDR3 length is 15 residues. V lost 4 bases to trimming and J lost 6 bases, with 16 bases between them. The germline CDR1 and CDR2 sequences are LNHDA and SQIVND (reference sequence). The CDR3 DNA reads as TGTGCCAGTAGTACCGTGGTGGGGGCAGGTCAGCCCCAGCATTTT. Its protein product is CASSTVVGAGQPQHF.

J is TRBJ2-7 and V is TRBV5-4, with TRBD1 as a possible D gene (6 bases). From germline, CDR1 is SGHNT and CDR2 YYREEE (reference sequence). Trimming took off 0 bases at V and 6 bases at J, with 16 bases between the two ends. The CDR3 totals 15 residues. The CDR3 DNA sequence: TGTGCCAGCAGCTTGGCGGGACATACCCAGGGCGAGCAGTACTTC. Translated: CASSLAGHTQGEQYF.

V and J are TRBV5-1 and TRBJ1-2, with D perhaps TRBD1 (6 bases). The CDR3 sequence is 14 residues long. V lost 0 bases, J lost 6 bases, and 12 bases lay in between. Germline CDR1 and CDR2: SGHRS and YFSETQ. The chain's CDR3 is CASSLEGQSNGYTF. For the CDR3, the DNA is TGCGCCAGCAGCTTGGAAGGACAGTCTAATGGCTACACCTTC. The complete variable domain, with remaining parts taken from reference TRBV5-1 and TRBJ1-2, reads KAGVTQTPRYLIKTRGQQVTLSCSPISGHRSVSWYQQTPGQGLQFLFEYFSETQRNKGNFPGRFSGRQFSNSRSEMNVSTLELGDSALYLCASSLEGQSNGYTFGSGTRLTVV.

The rearrangement links TRBV5-1 to TRBJ2-2; D is possibly TRBD1 (5 bases). From germline, CDR1 is SGHRS and CDR2 YFSETQ. The germline V and J ends were trimmed by 2 bases and 1 base, with 9 bases remaining between them. The CDR3 spans 15 residues. The CDR3 DNA is TGCGCCAGCAGCTTAGCAGGGATGAACACCGGGGAGCTGTTTTTT. This codes for CASSLAGMNTGELFF.

The chain joins TRBV24-1 to TRBJ1-5; possible D gene TRBD1, 6 bases. CDR1 is KGHDR and CDR2 is SFDVKD in the germline V gene. V lost 4 bases, J lost 3 bases, and 12 bases lay in between. CDR3 size: 15 residues. The CDR3 nucleotides are TGTGCCACCAGTGAGGGTGGACAGCTCAATCAGCCCCAGCATTTT. Translation gives CATSEGGQLNQPQHF.

The chain has TRBV7-2 and TRBJ2-7; 9 nucleotides align to TRBD2. This CDR3 comprises 16 residues. CDR1 and CDR2 (germline): SGHTA, FQGNSA. Trimming at V came to 4 bases and at J to 4 bases, leaving 11 bases not matched to a gene. CDR3 DNA sequence: TGTGCCAGCAGCTCCCCCGCGGGAGGGTCATGGTACGAGCAGTACTTC. Translating it yields CASSSPAGGSWYEQYF.

The chain joins TRBV20-1 to TRBJ1-5, with D possibly matching TRBD1 (6 bases). Per germline, CDR1 DFQATT and CDR2 SNEGSKA (reference sequence). Trimming took off 3 bases at V and 0 bases at J, with 18 bases between the two ends. The CDR3 consists of 17 residues. The DNA of the CDR3 is TGCAGTGCTAGTCCGGCGACAGGCCGAGATAGCAATCAGCCCCAGCATTTT. Translated: CSASPATGRDSNQPQHF.

This rearrangement joins TRBV19 to TRBJ1-1, with TRBD1 identical over 9 bases. After removal of 6 bases from V and 6 bases from J, the junction contained 8 bases not matched to a gene. Germline V gene sequence: CDR1 LNHDA, CDR2 SQIVND (reference sequence). The CDR3 is made up of 14 amino acids. The CDR3 coding sequence is TGTGCCAGTAGGGGGACAGGGACTTTCGCTGAAGCTTTCTTT. This encodes CASRGTGTFAEAFF. The full variable domain, its missing parts supplied by reference TRBV19 and TRBJ1-1, is DGGITQSPKYLFRKEGQNVTLSCEQNLNHDAMYWYRQDPGQGLRLIYYSQIVNDFQKGDIAEGYSVSREKKESFPLTVTSAQKNPTAFYLCASRGTGTFAEAFFGQGTRLTVV.

The genes are TRBV4-1 and TRBJ1-1, with D possibly matching TRBD1 (5 bases). There are 16 residues in the CDR3. CDR1 and CDR2 from the germline V gene are MGHRA and YSYEKL. V lost 4 bases and J 7 bases, leaving 22 bases between the germline ends. CDR3 bases: TGCGCCAGCAGCCCCCGGCAGAACTATTTCGGGGGTGAAGCTTTCTTT. It is translated as CASSPRQNYFGGEAFF.

The rearrangement joins TRBV2 to TRBJ2-1; possibly TRBD2 for D (5 bases). V lost 3 bases and J 9 bases, leaving 18 bases between the germline ends. CDR3 length: 15 residues. Germline CDR1 is SNHLY and CDR2 is FYNNEI. CDR3 loop: CASSEEALPLVEQFF. DNA for the CDR3: TGTGCCAGCAGTGAGGAGGCACTCCCCTTGGTTGAGCAGTTCTTC. The full variable domain, with the rest looked up from reference TRBV2 and TRBJ2-1, is EPEVTQTPSHQVTQMGQEVILRCVPISNHLYFYWYRQILGQKVEFLVSFYNNEISEKSEIFDDQFSVERPDGSNFTLKIRSTKLEDSAMYFCASSEEALPLVEQFFGPGTRLTVL.